Shown below are 3 T cell receptor beta chains from a single sample sequenced in a study of cytomegalovirus exposure and HLA in healthy donors. The PCR used 60 Vbeta and 13 Jbeta primers. Sequencing was performed with immunoSEQ multiplex PCR; in TCRdb, only in-frame clones are kept and a portion is missing. The sample holds 99,000 or so clones; roughly 80% are singletons and the top ten take roughly 8.6%. Source material: PBMCs. The origin of the receptors is a middle-aged woman in good health and CMV-seropositive.

DNA for the CDR3: TGTGCCAGCAGCTTTGGACTAGCGGGAGTAGAGACCCAGTACTTC. Translation gives CASSFGLAGVETQYF. This rearrangement joins TRBV5-6 to TRBJ2-5; 13 bases fit TRBD2. The CDR3 has 15 residues. Trimming at V came to 2 bases and at J to 4 bases, leaving 2 bases not matched to a gene. The germline V gene has CDR1 SGHDT and CDR2 YYEEEE.

The chain has TRBV5-1 and TRBJ1-5; 8 positions match TRBD1. The junction had 5 bases not matched to a gene; V was cut back by 1 base and J by 5 bases. The CDR3 runs 15 residues. Germline loops: CDR1 SGHRS, CDR2 YFSETQ. The CDR3 DNA sequence: TGCGCCAGCAGCTTGACAGGGGGATTTGATCAGCCCCAGCATTTT. As protein: CASSLTGGFDQPQHF. The whole variable domain, remainder taken from reference TRBV5-1 and TRBJ1-5, is KAGVTQTPRYLIKTRGQQVTLSCSPISGHRSVSWYQQTPGQGLQFLFEYFSETQRNKGNFPGRFSGRQFSNSRSEMNVSTLELGDSALYLCASSLTGGFDQPQHFGDGTRLSIL.

The chain combines TRBV6-1 with TRBJ2-1; TRBD2 matches 14 bases. There are 16 residues in the CDR3. Germline trimming cut 4 bases from V and 3 bases from J; bases unmatched to any gene: 2. Germline V lookup: CDR1 MNHNS, CDR2 SASEGT. CDR3 region: CASSGTSGRFYNEQFF. The DNA of the CDR3 is TGTGCCAGCAGTGGGACTAGCGGGAGGTTCTACAATGAGCAGTTCTTC.